These T cell receptor beta chains were read from a single sample in a study of siplizumab effects on memory and regulatory T cells. Using immunoSEQ multiplex PCR, the repertoire was profiled, and TCRdb retains in-frame clones only, with some absent. The sample includes some 97,000 clones, around 90% seen only once; the top ten take 0.13% to 0.15%. The sample consisted of CD4+ T cells sorted from blood. These receptors came from a human donor in good health. Both conserved end residues are part of each CDR3. Each record gives: D gene, clone size, J gene, V gene, CDR3 protein, CDR3 DNA. A D gene is named only where the DNA matches it firmly. Clone size appears in some rows only: once, few, many, or a class for an expanded clone.

>-|-|TRBJ1-4|TRBV2
CASRARGLGATNEKLFF
TGTGCCAGCAGGGCGAGAGGACTAGGTGCAACTAATGAAAAACTGTTTTTT
>-|-|TRBJ1-3|TRBV4-1
CASSQGTASGNTIYF
TGCGCCAGCAGCCAAGGGACAGCCTCTGGAAACACCATATATTTT
>-|-|TRBJ2-1|TRBV6-1
CASEIEVLGINEQFF
TGTGCCAGCGAGATAGAGGTCTTGGGAATCAATGAGCAGTTCTTC
>-|-|TRBJ2-5|TRBV2
CASTSSTVQETQYF
TGTGCCAGCACCTCGTCGACAGTACAAGAGACCCAGTACTTC
>-|-|TRBJ2-7|TRBV15
CATSKEYEQYF
TGTGCCACCAGCAAGGAGTACGAGCAGTACTTC
>-|-|TRBJ2-4|TRBV6-1
CASSEDWGGTLAKNIQYF
TGTGCCAGCAGTGAAGATTGGGGCGGGACGTTAGCCAAAAACATTCAGTACTTC
>-|-|TRBJ1-2|TRBV6-5
CASTLRAQLAYGYTF
TGTGCCAGCACCCTCCGGGCCCAACTAGCTTATGGCTACACCTTC
>-|-|TRBJ2-7|TRBV15
CATSRDGYEQYF
TGTGCCACCAGCAGAGATGGGTACGAGCAGTACTTC
>-|once|TRBJ2-3|TRBV27
CASSTLTDTQYF
TGTGCCAGCAGTACCCTCACAGATACGCAGTATTTT
>TRBD2|-|TRBJ2-1|TRBV10-3
CAISESSGTSGDEQFF
TGTGCCATCAGTGAGTCTTCCGGGACTAGCGGAGATGAGCAGTTCTTC
>TRBD2|-|TRBJ2-7|TRBV19
CASTVQAGEYEQYF
TGTGCCAGTACGGTTCAAGCGGGGGAGTACGAGCAGTACTTC
>-|-|TRBJ2-3|TRBV5-1
CASSLGGTELTDTQYF
TGCGCCAGCAGCTTGGGAGGGACGGAGCTCACAGATACGCAGTATTTT
>-|-|TRBJ2-2|TRBV4-2
CASSQEGTVATGELFF
TGTGCCAGCAGCCAAGAGGGCACCGTCGCCACCGGGGAGCTGTTTTTT
>TRBD2|-|TRBJ2-1|TRBV5-1
CASSLGGASGGINEQFF
TGCGCCAGCAGCTTGGGCGGGGCTAGCGGGGGGATCAATGAGCAGTTCTTC
>-|once|TRBJ1-5|TRBV19
CASSMGPQGGQPQHF
TGTGCCAGTAGTATGGGTCCCCAGGGAGGTCAGCCCCAGCATTTT
>TRBD2|-|TRBJ2-5|TRBV7-3
CASSLNSGGQETQYF
TGTGCCAGCAGCTTAAATAGCGGGGGGCAAGAGACCCAGTACTTC
>-|-|TRBJ1-2|TRBV6-5
CASRYGLRGADYGYTF
TGTGCCAGCAGGTACGGGTTAAGGGGTGCCGACTATGGCTACACCTTC
>-|-|TRBJ2-1|TRBV7-9
CASSSVSAAAYNEQFF
TGTGCCAGCAGCTCGGTTAGCGCGGCCGCCTACAATGAGCAGTTCTTC
>-|-|TRBJ2-6|TRBV7-2
CASSADTSGANVLTF
TGTGCCAGCAGCGCAGACACCTCTGGGGCCAACGTCCTGACTTTC
>TRBD2|-|TRBJ2-5|TRBV15
CATSLAGGETQYF
TGTGCCACCAGCCTAGCGGGGGGTGAGACCCAGTACTTC
>TRBD1|few|TRBJ1-2|TRBV5-1
CASSLAGTGSYGYTF
TGCGCCAGCAGCTTGGCCGGGACAGGGAGCTATGGCTACACCTTC
>-|-|TRBJ1-2|TRBV4-2
CASTTLQPGIGGYTF
TGTGCCAGCACCACACTTCAGCCCGGGATTGGTGGCTACACCTTC
>-|-|TRBJ2-1|TRBV18
CASSPYGVNEQFF
TGTGCCAGCTCACCATACGGGGTCAATGAGCAGTTCTTC
>-|-|TRBJ2-2|TRBV11-3
CASSLYPSPTGELFF
TGTGCCAGCAGCTTATATCCTAGCCCCACCGGGGAGCTGTTTTTT
>-|-|TRBJ2-5|TRBV5-1
CASSLGELETQYF
TGCGCCAGCAGCTTAGGGGAGCTGGAGACCCAGTACTTC
>-|-|TRBJ1-3|TRBV18
CASSPLPGVQENTIYF
TGTGCCAGCTCACCATTACCGGGGGTCCAGGAAAACACCATATATTTT
>-|-|TRBJ2-3|TRBV29-1
CSVLPGLHTDTQYF
TGCAGCGTTCTACCCGGGCTCCACACAGATACGCAGTATTTT
>-|once|TRBJ2-7|TRBV4-1
CASSQDGGGYEQYF
TGCGCCAGCAGCCAAGACGGAGGGGGGTACGAGCAGTACTTC
>-|-|TRBJ2-2|TRBV4-1
CASRPRTGELFF
TGCGCCAGCAGACCCAGAACCGGGGAGCTGTTTTTT
>-|-|TRBJ2-4|TRBV6-5
CASSYNGLAKNIQYF
TGTGCCAGCAGCTATAACGGGCTAGCCAAAAACATTCAGTACTTC
>TRBD1|-|TRBJ1-2|TRBV19
CASSPQILGQAGRGYTF
TGTGCCAGTAGTCCCCAGATCCTGGGACAGGCAGGTCGCGGCTACACCTTC
>-|once|TRBJ1-2|TRBV11-2
CASSLGGREGHTF
TGTGCCAGCAGCTTAGGGGGTAGGGAAGGCCACACCTTC
>TRBD1|-|TRBJ1-2|TRBV25-1
CASRGTALNYGYTF
TGTGCCAGCAGGGGGACAGCACTAAACTATGGCTACACCTTC
>-|once|TRBJ1-1|TRBV7-2
CASSLVGTNTEAFF
TGTGCCAGCAGCTTAGTAGGTACAAACACTGAAGCTTTCTTT
>-|once|TRBJ2-1|TRBV5-1
CASSLEGLANNEQFF
TGCGCCAGCAGCTTGGAGGGTCTAGCGAACAATGAGCAGTTCTTC
>-|-|TRBJ1-1|TRBV4-3
CASSQVHRNTEAFF
TGCGCCAGCAGCCAAGTTCATCGGAACACTGAAGCTTTCTTT
>-|-|TRBJ1-6|TRBV6-5
CASSGQINSPLHF
TGTGCCAGCAGCGGACAGATTAATTCACCCCTCCACTTT
>TRBD1|-|TRBJ1-1|TRBV10-3
CAISESGTGGTEAFF
TGTGCCATCAGTGAATCCGGGACAGGGGGCACTGAAGCTTTCTTT
>-|-|TRBJ2-3|TRBV7-2
CASSLGQGPSTDTQYF
TGTGCCAGCAGCTTAGGCCAGGGTCCTAGCACAGATACGCAGTATTTT
>-|-|TRBJ1-2|TRBV6-1
CASSGRGGQDYGYTF
TGTGCCAGCAGCGGTAGGGGGGGGCAGGACTATGGCTACACCTTC
>TRBD1|-|TRBJ2-5|TRBV6-5
CASSYSGTVETQYF
TGTGCCAGCAGTTACAGTGGGACAGTGGAGACCCAGTACTTC
>TRBD2|-|TRBJ2-7|TRBV6-8
CASSSLADHSYEQYF
TGTGCCAGCAGCTCACTAGCGGATCACTCCTACGAGCAGTACTTC
>TRBD2|-|TRBJ2-5|TRBV5-1
CASSPGAGLAGAQETQYF
TGCGCCAGCAGCCCCGGGGCGGGACTAGCGGGGGCCCAAGAGACCCAGTACTTC
>-|-|TRBJ2-5|TRBV7-2
CASSSLSLSWETQYF
TGTGCCAGCAGCTCGCTTTCCCTAAGTTGGGAGACCCAGTACTTC
>TRBD1|-|TRBJ1-3|TRBV11-3
CASSSRDSSGNTIYF
TGTGCCAGCAGCTCCCGGGACAGCTCTGGAAACACCATATATTTT
>-|-|TRBJ2-1|TRBV12-5
CASVLREEHGEQFF
TGTGCTAGTGTCCTCCGGGAAGAACACGGTGAGCAGTTCTTC
>TRBD2|once|TRBJ2-5|TRBV30
CAWSGTSVLETQYF
TGTGCCTGGAGCGGGACTAGTGTCTTGGAGACCCAGTACTTC
>-|once|TRBJ2-4|TRBV9
CASSVDEGIAKNIQYF
TGTGCCAGCAGCGTAGACGAAGGTATTGCCAAAAACATTCAGTACTTC
>-|once|TRBJ2-1|TRBV21-1
CASNLLLYSYNEQFF
TGTGCCAGCAATCTACTTCTCTACTCCTACAATGAGCAGTTCTTC
>-|-|TRBJ2-5|TRBV5-6
CASSWVALKETQYF
TGTGCCAGCAGCTGGGTTGCTCTAAAAGAGACCCAGTACTTC
>-|-|TRBJ1-2|TRBV6-5
CASSYSGLGVGGYTF
TGTGCCAGCAGTTACTCGGGTTTAGGGGTGGGTGGCTACACCTTC
>TRBD1|-|TRBJ1-4|TRBV13
CASSTQGALANEKLFF
TGTGCCAGCAGCACACAGGGGGCGCTTGCTAATGAAAAACTGTTTTTT
>-|-|TRBJ1-6|TRBV28
CASRLRDGNSPLHF
TGTGCCAGCAGATTAAGGGACGGAAATTCACCCCTCCACTTT
>TRBD2|-|TRBJ2-2|TRBV15
CATSGGLAGGKNTGELFF
TGTGCCACCAGCGGGGGACTAGCGGGGGGTAAAAACACCGGGGAGCTGTTTTTT